The 27 T cell receptor beta chains given below trace back to one sample, sequenced in a study of OX40 agonist ivuxolimab in advanced cancers. Generated by immunoSEQ multiplex PCR, the TCRdb table keeps only in-frame clones and is missing some. The table has some 140,000 clones, approximately 90% seen once. The input for sequencing was CD4+ or CD8+ T cells sorted from blood, taken in a trial of the OX40 agonist ivuxolimab. The receptors derive from an adult with an advanced solid tumor such as melanoma, head and neck, liver or kidney cancer.

V is TRBV12-5 and J is TRBJ2-7; D is ambiguous. V was cut by 6 bases and J by 2 bases, with 14 bases left in between. The germline V gene has CDR1 LGHNT and CDR2 FRNRAP. The CDR3 consists of 14 residues. The DNA for the CDR3 is TGTGCTAGTGGCAGTGAGACACGTCCCTACGAGCAGTACTTC. It encodes CASGSETRPYEQYF.

The rearrangement links TRBV28 to TRBJ1-1; no clear D gene. V shed 2 bases and J shed 8 bases, with 18 bases lying between them. Germline V gives CDR1 MDHEN, CDR2 SYDVKM. CDR3 length equals 15 residues. The CDR3 region has the DNA TGTGCCAGCAGTTTAATTGTCCGGGGATGGTTAGAAGCTTTCTTT. Amino acids: CASSLIVRGWLEAFF. The full variable domain, with the rest looked up from reference TRBV28 and TRBJ1-1, is DVKVTQSSRYLVKRTGEKVFLECVQDMDHENMFWYRQDPGLGLRLIYFSYDVKMKEKGDIPEGYSVSREKKERFSLILESASTNQTSMYLCASSLIVRGWLEAFFGQGTRLTVV.

The chain is built from TRBV21-1 and TRBJ2-3. TRBV21-1 is flagged as a pseudogene. The CDR3 is made up of 18 amino acids. CDR3 residues: CASSGFDWQPTITDTQYF. DNA for the CDR3: TGTGCCAGCAGCGGATTCGATTGGCAGCCTACAATAACAGATACGCAGTATTTT.

This sequence joins TRBV18 and TRBJ2-7, with 8 bases fitting TRBD1. V shed 6 bases, J shed 5 bases, and the junction held 12 bases outside the gene matches. Looked up from germline, CDR1 is KGHSH and CDR2 is LQKENI. This CDR3 has 15 amino acids. The CDR3 DNA is TGTGCCAGCTCTCCGGGTAGGACAGGGCTCAACGAGCAGTACTTC. The encoded protein is CASSPGRTGLNEQYF.

J is TRBJ2-7 and V is TRBV6-5; 7 bases fit TRBD1. Losses at the gene ends were 2 bases for V and 4 bases for J; bases not matched to a gene: 8. This CDR3 contains 15 residues. Germline lookup yields CDR1 MNHEY and CDR2 SVGAGI. The chain's CDR3 is CASSYDRAIGYEQYF. CDR3 coding DNA: TGTGCCAGCAGTTACGACAGGGCTATAGGGTACGAGCAGTACTTC.

V and J are TRBV6-5 and TRBJ2-1, with 11 bases fitting TRBD2. J lost 8 bases, V lost 4 bases, and 7 bases had no gene match. This CDR3 has 15 amino acids. In germline, CDR1 is MNHEY, CDR2 SVGAGI. This CDR3 is CASSLTSGSVDEQFF. CDR3 DNA sequence: TGTGCCAGCAGTTTAACTAGCGGGAGTGTCGATGAGCAGTTCTTC.

This chain joins TRBV5-1 and TRBJ2-1; 7 nucleotides line up with TRBD1. The CDR3 has 14 residues. The germline gives CDR1 SGHRS, CDR2 YFSETQ. With V trimmed by 3 bases and J by 3 bases, 3 bases remained unmatched. CDR3 in DNA: TGCGCCAGCAGCTCCGGACAGGTCTACAATGAGCAGTTCTTC. Protein sequence: CASSSGQVYNEQFF.

V and J are TRBV28 and TRBJ2-7; D is undetermined. This CDR3 comprises 12 residues. V lost 5 bases and J 7 bases, leaving 12 bases between the germline ends. Germline V gene sequence: CDR1 MDHEN, CDR2 SYDVKM. The CDR3, as DNA: TGTGCCAGCAGTCCGTCAGATCGGGAGCAGTACTTC. Translated: CASSPSDREQYF.

A few counts support this clone. The gene calls are TRBV11-2 and TRBJ2-7; no clear D gene. CDR3 length equals 15 residues. Germline V CDR1 and CDR2: SGHAT, FQNNGV. Trimming stripped 5 bases from V and 0 bases from J, with 14 bases between. The CDR3 DNA sequence: TGTGCCAGCAGCCCCCCCGGAATGGGCTCCTACGAGCAGTACTTC. It is translated as CASSPPGMGSYEQYF.

The CDR3 coding sequence is TGTGCCAGCAGGGAGGACAGGGTCTATGGCTACACCTTC. Translation gives CASREDRVYGYTF. The chain joins TRBV28 to TRBJ1-2, with 8 bases lining up with TRBD1. This CDR3 comprises 13 residues. Germline assignment: CDR1 MDHEN and CDR2 SYDVKM. The J segment lost 4 bases and the V segment lost 6 bases, leaving 4 bases of the junction unmatched.

This chain joins TRBV7-3 and TRBJ2-6; D possibly corresponds to TRBD1 (5 bases). The CDR3 is made up of 17 amino acids. Per germline, CDR1 SGHTA and CDR2 FQGTGA. V lost 2 bases and J 0 bases, leaving 11 bases between the germline ends. The CDR3 DNA is TGTGCCAGCAGCTTATCTGACAGCTACTCTGGGGCCAACGTCCTGACTTTC. Its translation is CASSLSDSYSGANVLTF.

The chain combines TRBV5-4 with TRBJ2-6, with a weak D call TRBD2 (6 bases). CDR3 length: 15 amino acids. V lost 3 bases and J 3 bases, leaving 10 bases between the germline ends. Germline CDR1 SGHNT, CDR2 YYREEE (reference sequence). The CDR3 protein is CASSSGVVGANVLTF. In DNA form, the CDR3 reads TGTGCCAGCAGCTCGGGGGTGGTTGGGGCCAACGTCCTGACTTTC.

The rearrangement uses TRBV6-5 and TRBJ2-5; TRBD1 matches 10 bases. Per the germline V gene, CDR1 is MNHEY and CDR2 is SVGAGI. The CDR3 contains 15 residues. The V segment lost 5 bases and the J segment 4 bases; nucleotides outside the gene matches: 7. CDR3 protein: CASSGGQGHPETQYF. The CDR3 region has the DNA TGTGCCAGCAGTGGGGGACAGGGGCATCCAGAGACCCAGTACTTC.

The chain carries TRBV27 and TRBJ2-2; D gene ambiguous. Germline loops: CDR1 MNHEY, CDR2 SMNVEV (reference sequence). Trimming left V 5 bases short and J 8 bases short, with 12 bases between. This CDR3 region has 13 residues. In nucleotides, the CDR3 is TGTGCCAGCAGTCTAGGGTCGACTGGGGAGCTGTTTTTT. This sequence encodes CASSLGSTGELFF.

The chain carries TRBV28 and TRBJ1-1; D uncertain. The germline V gene has CDR1 MDHEN and CDR2 SYDVKM. V lost 3 bases to trimming and J lost 0 bases, with 8 bases between them. This CDR3 has 14 residues. The CDR3 reads CASSFGGLNTEAFF. In DNA form, the CDR3 reads TGTGCCAGCAGTTTCGGCGGTTTGAACACTGAAGCTTTCTTT. Based on the CDR3 plus reference TRBV28 and TRBJ1-1, the full variable domain is DVKVTQSSRYLVKRTGEKVFLECVQDMDHENMFWYRQDPGLGLRLIYFSYDVKMKEKGDIPEGYSVSREKKERFSLILESASTNQTSMYLCASSFGGLNTEAFFGQGTRLTVV.

The V gene is TRBV7-3, the J gene TRBJ2-7; the D gene could be TRBD1 or TRBD2 (7 bases each). V lost 2 bases, J lost 12 bases, and 17 bases lay in between. Germline-derived CDR1 and CDR2 are SGHTA and FQGTGA. There are 13 residues in the CDR3. The CDR3 nucleotides are TGTGCCAGCAGCTTAGACAGGGAGGGGGTTCGGTACTTC. Protein sequence: CASSLDREGVRYF.

A single count supports this clone. V usage is TRBV11-3 and J usage is TRBJ2-1; D gene uncertain. The CDR3 length is 12 residues. The V and J ends lost 3 bases and 7 bases respectively, with 7 bases between them. In germline, CDR1 is SGHNT, CDR2 YENEEA. CDR3 DNA sequence: TGTGCCAGCAGCTTTGTCGAAAATGAGCAGTTCTTC. It yields the protein CASSFVENEQFF.

The CDR3 DNA follows: TGTGCCAGTAGTATTGCCTACCCGGGACGGAGCTACGAGCAGTACTTC. It translates to CASSIAYPGRSYEQYF. The chain combines TRBV19 with TRBJ2-7, with D perhaps TRBD1 or TRBD2 (5 bases each). The CDR3 totals 16 residues. V dropped 3 bases and J dropped 3 bases, with 18 bases sitting between them. Germline assignment: CDR1 LNHDA and CDR2 SQIVND (reference sequence).

The V call is TRBV10-3, the J call TRBJ2-7; D is ambiguous. Per the germline V gene, CDR1 is ENHRY and CDR2 is SYGVKD. Deletions cut 0 bases from V and 2 bases from J, with 11 bases between. This CDR3 has 15 amino acids. CDR3 coding DNA: TGTGCCATCAGTGAGTCTCGAAACAGCCCCTACGAGCAGTACTTC. This gives the protein CAISESRNSPYEQYF.

The V and J genes are TRBV28 and TRBJ1-2; 7 bases fit TRBD1. The CDR3 is 15 residues long. V was pared by 5 bases and J by 4 bases, with 10 bases of the junction left unmatched. Germline CDR1 is MDHEN and CDR2 is SYDVKM. The CDR3 DNA follows: TGTGCCAGCAGTATCTCGGGACAGATAAGCTATGGCTACACCTTC. This translates into CASSISGQISYGYTF.

This chain joins TRBV5-1 and TRBJ1-3; D is undetermined. The germline gives CDR1 SGHRS, CDR2 YFSETQ. The V and J ends lost 4 bases and 4 bases respectively, with 15 bases between them. The CDR3 is 15 amino acids. The CDR3 loop reads CASSASSGLGNTIYF. CDR3 DNA sequence: TGCGCCAGCAGCGCCTCCTCCGGGCTCGGAAACACCATATATTTT. Using reference TRBV5-1 and TRBJ1-3 for the parts outside the CDR3, the full variable domain is KAGVTQTPRYLIKTRGQQVTLSCSPISGHRSVSWYQQTPGQGLQFLFEYFSETQRNKGNFPGRFSGRQFSNSRSEMNVSTLELGDSALYLCASSASSGLGNTIYFGEGSWLTVV.

CDR3 protein: CASSQDRVSYGYTF. The CDR3, as DNA: TGTGCCAGCAGCCAAGACCGAGTAAGCTATGGCTACACCTTC. The chain employs TRBV4-2 and TRBJ1-2; unclear D gene. V was shortened by 0 bases and J by 4 bases, with 9 bases between the two germline ends. The V gene's germline CDR1 is LGHNA and CDR2 YNFKEQ. The CDR3 has 14 residues.

In its sample, this clone was seen once. The DNA for the CDR3 is TGCGCCAGCAGCCACATGACCTACGTTGGAGATACGCAGTATTTT. Its translation is CASSHMTYVGDTQYF. The chain couples TRBV4-1 to TRBJ2-3; no reliable D call. The CDR3 is 15 residues long. Trimming left V 3 bases short and J 5 bases short, with 15 bases between. The germline V gene encodes CDR1 MGHRA and CDR2 YSYEKL.

The chain recombines TRBV5-6 with TRBJ2-6, with D tentatively TRBD1 or TRBD2 (5 bases each). Trimming cost V 5 bases and J 0 bases, with 18 bases left between them. CDR3 length: 18 residues. Germline V gene data show CDR1 as SGHDT and CDR2 as YYEEEE. Written as DNA, the CDR3 is TGTGCCAGCAGTACAACCGGGACGGCCCCCTCTGGGGCCAACGTCCTGACTTTC. It specifies CASSTTGTAPSGANVLTF.

With regard to this clone: Sequence at one end of the junction differs from germline and may be a read error. The DNA of the CDR3 is TGTGCCAGCTGCAGTTCGGGTTTAAGTGAAGAACTGTTTTTT. The encoded protein is CASCSSGLSEELFF. The chain combines TRBV25-1 with TRBJ1-4; the D is unclear. The CDR3 runs to 14 residues. Germline V gene data show CDR1 as MGHDK and CDR2 as SYGVNS.

This clone was picked up one time. The genes are TRBV19 and TRBJ2-7, with D unresolved. The V gene lost 5 bases and the J gene lost 0 bases, with 11 bases spanning the gap. Germline V lookup: CDR1 LNHDA, CDR2 SQIVND (reference sequence). The CDR3 is 14 amino acids. In DNA, the CDR3 is TGTGCCAGTAGTGGCGGTAGGAGCTCCTACGAGCAGTACTTC. Translating it yields CASSGGRSSYEQYF.

This clone has only one observation. The rearrangement uses TRBV11-2 and TRBJ2-7; 9 bases agree with TRBD1. V lost 5 bases and J lost 1; bases outside the gene matches: 9. The germline CDR1 and CDR2 sequences are SGHAT and FQNNGV. The CDR3 has 16 residues. The CDR3 sequence is CASSPFRDRASYEQYF. CDR3 nucleotides: TGTGCCAGCAGCCCTTTCCGGGACAGGGCTTCCTACGAGCAGTACTTC.